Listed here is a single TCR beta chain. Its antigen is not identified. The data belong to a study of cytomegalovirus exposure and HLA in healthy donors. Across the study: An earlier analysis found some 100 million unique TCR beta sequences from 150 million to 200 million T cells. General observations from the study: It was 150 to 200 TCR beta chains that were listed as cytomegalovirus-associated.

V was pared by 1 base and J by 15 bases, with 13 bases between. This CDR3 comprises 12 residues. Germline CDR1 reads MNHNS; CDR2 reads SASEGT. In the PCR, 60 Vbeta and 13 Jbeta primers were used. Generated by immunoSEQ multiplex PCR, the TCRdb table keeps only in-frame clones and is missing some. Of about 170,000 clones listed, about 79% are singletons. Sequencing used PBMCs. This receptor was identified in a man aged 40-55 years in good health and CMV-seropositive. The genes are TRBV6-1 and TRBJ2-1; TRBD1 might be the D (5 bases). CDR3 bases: TGTGCCAGCAGTGAAGGTCCCCAGGGTGGGTTCTTC. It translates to CASSEGPQGGFF.